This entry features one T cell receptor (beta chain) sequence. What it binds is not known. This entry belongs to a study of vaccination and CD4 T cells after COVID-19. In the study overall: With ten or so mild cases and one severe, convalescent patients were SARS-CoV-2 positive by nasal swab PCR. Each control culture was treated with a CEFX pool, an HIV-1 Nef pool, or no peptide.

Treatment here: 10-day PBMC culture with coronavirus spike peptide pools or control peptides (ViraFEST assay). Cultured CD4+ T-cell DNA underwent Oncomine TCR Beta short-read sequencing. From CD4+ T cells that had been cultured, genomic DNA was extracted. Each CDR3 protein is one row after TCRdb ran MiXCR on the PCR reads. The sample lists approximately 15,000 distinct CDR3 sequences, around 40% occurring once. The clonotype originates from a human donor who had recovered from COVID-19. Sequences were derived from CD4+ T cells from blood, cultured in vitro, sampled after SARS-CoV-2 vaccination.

CDR3 DNA sequence: TGTGCCAGCAGCCCCTCTCCGGGGAACCAAGAGACCCAGTACTTC. Translated, it gives CASSPSPGNQETQYF. This rearrangement joins TRBV9 to TRBJ2-5; the D gene is possibly TRBD2 (5 bases). With 4 bases removed from V and 0 bases from J, the gap between germline ends came to 13 bases. From germline, CDR1 is SGDLS and CDR2 YYNGEE. The CDR3 is 15 residues long.